This T cell receptor (beta chain) comes out of a study of cytomegalovirus exposure and HLA in healthy donors. Across the whole study: Previous work identified roughly 120 million unique TCR beta sequences from about 179 million T cells. For the approximately 420 genotyped donors, approximately 83% fell within the Caucasian-associated ancestry cluster. A data release that came early held tens of millions of unique TCRs from HLA-typed donors. Broader study findings: Some highly shared sequence variants likely arose as a pipeline artifact.

From germline, CDR1 is ENHRY and CDR2 SYGVKD. The CDR3 is 14 residues long. Trimming took 7 bases from V and 5 from J, leaving 14 bases between them. A few counts support this clone. Its antigen is not known. The PCR employed 60 Vbeta primers together with 13 Jbeta primers. The table came from immunoSEQ multiplex PCR; TCRdb's copy has only in-frame clones and leaves some out. The sample holds approximately 98,000 clones; approximately 74% are singletons and the top ten take about 1.7%. The sequenced sample consisted of PBMCs. The source of this sequence is a male donor in good health and CMV-seronegative. V is TRBV10-3 and J is TRBJ2-2; TRBD1 is a possible D gene (6 bases). Here the CDR3 DNA reads TGTGCCATCAATGCCAGGGGTGGAACCGGGGAGCTGTTTTTT. Its translation is CAINARGGTGELFF.